This entry is about one T cell receptor (beta chain). Its antigen is unidentified. Per germline, CDR1 SGHRS and CDR2 YFSETQ. Trimming removed 3 bases from V and 8 bases from J; junction bases left unmatched: 7. The CDR3 covers 14 residues. The source of the sample is a study of T-cell memory formation after mild COVID-19. On the study more broadly: For the most part, TCR clusters were specific to one donor.

Study-wide findings and caveats: Whereas later expanders leaned CD4+, clones contracting day 15 to 85 showed a balanced CD4/CD8 makeup. Shrinking CD4+ clones resided mostly in CM and EM, and CD8+ ones in EMRA.

It was 5'RACE with constant-segment primers that produced the TCR alpha and TCR beta cDNA libraries, which carried sample barcodes and UMIs. TCRdb reprocessed the 5' RACE reads with MiXCR, giving one entry per CDR3 protein. The sample has 470,000 or so distinct CDR3 sequences, 15% to 20% seen once. The sequence was obtained from an adult woman who had mild COVID-19 (a few samples of this study predate the infection). Cell type and time point are not known. The chain recombines TRBV5-1 with TRBJ2-4; TRBD1 agrees at 8 bases. Sequencing was performed on PBMCs or a T cell subset sorted from them (not recorded which). Here the CDR3 DNA reads TGCGCCAGCAGCTCCGGACAGGGTGCGGACATTCAGTACTTC. This codes for CASSSGQGADIQYF.